This TCR beta chain was identified during a study of low-dose radiotherapy and immunotherapy resistance in tumors. As to time point: before trial treatment. First-strand cDNA used TRAV- and TRBV-specific primers, covering alpha and beta chains. An approximately 19-cycle PCR with a constant-region primer and V-primer adapter amplified TCRs. Each CDR3 protein is one row after TCRdb ran MiXCR on the reads. The sample includes 64,000 or so distinct CDR3 sequences, around a third of them seen just once. V lost 7 bases and J lost 2; bases outside the gene matches: 12. The length of the CDR3 is 16 residues. Specimen: PBMCs, collected before treatment. The chain combines TRBV23-1 with TRBJ2-3; 7 nucleotides agree with TRBD2. TRBV23-1 is an open reading frame whose function is uncertain. This receptor was obtained from a female donor with ovarian cancer. CDR3 residues: CASNRGEGANTDTQYF. CDR3 sequence (DNA): TGCGCCAGCAACCGGGGGGAAGGGGCAAACACAGATACGCAGTATTTT.